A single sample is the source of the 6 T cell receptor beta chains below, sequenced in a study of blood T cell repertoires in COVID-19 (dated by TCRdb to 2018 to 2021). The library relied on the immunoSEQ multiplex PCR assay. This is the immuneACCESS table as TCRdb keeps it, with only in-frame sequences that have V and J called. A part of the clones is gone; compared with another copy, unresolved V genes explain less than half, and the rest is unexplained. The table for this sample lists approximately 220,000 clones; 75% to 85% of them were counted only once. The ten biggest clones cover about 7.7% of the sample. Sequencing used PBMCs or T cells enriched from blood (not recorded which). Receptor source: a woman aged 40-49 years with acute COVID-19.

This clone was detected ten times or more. CDR3 bases: TGCGCCAGCAGCTTTGGGGACAGGGGATCCAGCACTGAAGCTTTCTTT. Its protein is CASSFGDRGSSTEAFF. The chain has TRBV5-1 and TRBJ1-1; 10 bases are a match to TRBD1. Germline CDR1 and CDR2: SGHRS and YFSETQ. With V trimmed by 2 bases and J by 4 bases, 8 bases remained unmatched. The length of the CDR3 is 16 residues.

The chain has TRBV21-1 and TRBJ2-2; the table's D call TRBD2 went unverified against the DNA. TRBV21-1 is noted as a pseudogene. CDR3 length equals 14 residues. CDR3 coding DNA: TGTGCCACCCGCCGGGCCCGAGGGACCGGGGAGCTGTTTTTT. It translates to CATRRARGTGELFF.

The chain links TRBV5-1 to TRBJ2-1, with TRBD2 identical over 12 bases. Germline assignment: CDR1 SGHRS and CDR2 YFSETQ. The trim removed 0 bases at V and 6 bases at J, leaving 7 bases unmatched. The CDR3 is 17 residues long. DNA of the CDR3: TGCGCCAGCAGCTTGGGGGCTAGCGGGAGGGGAGTCAATGAGCAGTTCTTC. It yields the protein CASSLGASGRGVNEQFF.

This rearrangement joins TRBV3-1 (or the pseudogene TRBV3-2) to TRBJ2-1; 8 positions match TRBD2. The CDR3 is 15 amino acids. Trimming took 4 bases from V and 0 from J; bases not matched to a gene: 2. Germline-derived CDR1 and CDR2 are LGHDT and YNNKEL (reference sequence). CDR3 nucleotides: TGTGCCAGCAGCCCAAGCGGGAGCTCCTACAATGAGCAGTTCTTC. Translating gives CASSPSGSSYNEQFF.

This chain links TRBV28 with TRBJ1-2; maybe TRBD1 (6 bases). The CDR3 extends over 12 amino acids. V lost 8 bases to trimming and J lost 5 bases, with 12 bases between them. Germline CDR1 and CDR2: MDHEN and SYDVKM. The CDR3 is CASRAGTYGYTF. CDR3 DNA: TGTGCCAGCCGGGCTGGGACATATGGCTACACCTTC.

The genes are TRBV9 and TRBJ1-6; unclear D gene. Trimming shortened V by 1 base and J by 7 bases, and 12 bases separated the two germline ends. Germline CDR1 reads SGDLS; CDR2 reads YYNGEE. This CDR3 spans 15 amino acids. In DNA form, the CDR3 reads TGTGCCAGCAGCGTATCCCCACGGTCCAATTCACCCCTCCACTTT. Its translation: CASSVSPRSNSPLHF.